This TCR beta chain emerged from a study of T cells in Graves' hyperthyroidism and ophthalmopathy. Template material for amplifying TCR beta CDR3 regions consisted of RNA transcripts. The HTBI primer set served for first-round RT-PCR of the TCR CDR3. TCRdb fed the multiplex PCR reads into MiXCR, producing one record per CDR3 protein. The top ten hold about 5.8% of the sample, which has some 600,000 distinct CDR3 sequences, about 14% seen once. This clonotype was seen repeatedly, ten times or more. Germline V gives CDR1 SNHLY, CDR2 FYNNEI. Trimming removed 7 bases at V and 6 bases at J, with 16 bases between. The length of the CDR3 is 14 residues.

V is TRBV2 and J is TRBJ1-5; weak D call: TRBD1 (6 bases). Input material: blood. The clonotype originates from a woman aged 30 to 39 with Graves' hyperthyroidism that later progressed to Graves' ophthalmopathy. CDR3 DNA: TGTGCCAGCATAAAAACAGGGTTCGGTCAGCCCCAGCATTTT. Translated, it gives CASIKTGFGQPQHF.